A single sample gave rise to the 28 T cell receptor beta chains below, sequenced in a study of shared clonotypes between healthy human individuals (dated by TCRdb to 2018 to 2021). Library prep was done by the immunoSEQ multiplex PCR assay. TCRdb took this table from immuneACCESS and kept in-frame rearrangements with V and J called. Such tables lack part of the clones; where checked against another copy, unresolved V genes explain under half of the gap, and the rest is unexplained. In this sample the table shows about a million clones, about 80% of which occur a single time. Approximately 1.5% of the sample goes to the ten largest clones. The sequencing input was memory CD4+ T cells sorted from blood. This specimen's cell subset or site label, interpreted: CD45RA-negative fraction. These receptors all come from a man aged 18 to 30 in good health.

In its sample, this clone was seen many times. The V call is TRBV19, the J call TRBJ1-5; 7 bases fit TRBD1. This CDR3 is built from 15 residues. The V segment lost 10 bases and the J segment 0 bases; nucleotides outside the gene matches: 9. CDR1 is LNHDA and CDR2 is SQIVND in the germline V gene (reference sequence). The CDR3: CATTSGQYSNQPQHF. In DNA, the CDR3 is TGTGCCACGACCTCGGGACAGTATAGCAATCAGCCCCAGCATTTT.

The genes are TRBV30 and TRBJ2-7; D might be TRBD1 (5 bases). CDR3 size: 11 residues. V was trimmed by 0 bases and J by 10 bases, leaving 10 bases between them. Germline values: CDR1 GTSNPN, CDR2 SVGIG (reference sequence). This chain's CDR3 is CAWSVGQGQYF. CDR3 in DNA: TGTGCCTGGAGTGTAGGGCAGGGTCAGTACTTC.

This clone has more than one count but fewer than ten. The chain is built from TRBV2 and TRBJ1-2; the D is unclear. CDR1 is SNHLY and CDR2 is FYNNEI in the germline V gene. This CDR3 spans 13 amino acids. V shed 8 bases and J shed 0 bases, with 10 bases lying between them. In DNA, the CDR3 is TGTGCCAGCCGGCTGAACCCTAACTATGGCTACACCTTC. Its translation: CASRLNPNYGYTF. The full variable domain, in which reference TRBV2 and TRBJ1-2 provide the parts outside the CDR3, is EPEVTQTPSHQVTQMGQEVILRCVPISNHLYFYWYRQILGQKVEFLVSFYNNEISEKSEIFDDQFSVERPDGSNFTLKIRSTKLEDSAMYFCASRLNPNYGYTFGSGTRLTVV.

This rearrangement joins TRBV10-3 to TRBJ1-6, with 9 bases aligning to TRBD1. CDR1 is ENHRY and CDR2 is SYGVKD in the germline V gene. The V and J ends lost 4 bases and 5 bases, in that order; junction bases with no gene match: 6. The CDR3 loop spans 16 amino acids. The CDR3 DNA follows: TGTGCCATCAGTGTAACAGGGGGCCGGGATAATTCACCCCTCCACTTT. Translated, it gives CAISVTGGRDNSPLHF.

The rearrangement joins TRBV30 to TRBJ1-1; TRBD1 is a possible D gene (5 bases). Germline lookup yields CDR1 GTSNPN and CDR2 SVGIG (reference sequence). The CDR3 has 15 amino acids. V lost 3 bases to trimming and J lost 0 bases, with 14 bases between them. The CDR3, as DNA: TGTGCCTGGAGCGGGGGGGGAGGCCTGAACACTGAAGCTTTCTTT. Translation: CAWSGGGGLNTEAFF.

The chain has TRBV12-5 and TRBJ1-5, with D perhaps matching TRBD1 (5 bases). Germline V gives CDR1 LGHNT, CDR2 FRNRAP. The V gene lost 6 bases and the J gene lost 4 bases, with 19 bases spanning the gap. This CDR3 spans 16 amino acids. CDR3 DNA: TGTGCTAGTGGACAACCCTCGGGGACTACTAATCAGCCCCAGCATTTT. Translation gives CASGQPSGTTNQPQHF.

J is TRBJ1-1 and V is TRBV5-1; D remains ambiguous. The V and J ends lost 0 bases and 1 base respectively, with 13 bases between them. CDR1 SGHRS and CDR2 YFSETQ come from the germline V gene. The CDR3 spans 16 residues. The CDR3 DNA sequence: TGCGCCAGCAGCTTGGTAGGCGGAAATACGAACACTGAAGCTTTCTTT. This sequence encodes CASSLVGGNTNTEAFF. Complete variable domain (other parts from reference TRBV5-1 and TRBJ1-1): KAGVTQTPRYLIKTRGQQVTLSCSPISGHRSVSWYQQTPGQGLQFLFEYFSETQRNKGNFPGRFSGRQFSNSRSEMNVSTLELGDSALYLCASSLVGGNTNTEAFFGQGTRLTVV.

This clone appeared a few times. The chain joins TRBV7-2 to TRBJ1-1; D not certain. The CDR3 contains 14 residues. With 2 bases removed from V and 0 bases from J, the gap between germline ends came to 7 bases. The germline V gene encodes CDR1 SGHTA and CDR2 FQGNSA. CDR3 protein: CASSLRAMNTEAFF. The DNA for the CDR3 is TGTGCCAGCAGCTTACGGGCGATGAACACTGAAGCTTTCTTT.

This chain connects TRBV2 to TRBJ2-5, with D perhaps TRBD2 (6 bases). Germline V gene lookup returns CDR1 SNHLY and CDR2 FYNNEI. Trimming removed 9 bases at V and 1 base at J, with 12 bases between. This CDR3 has 13 residues. The CDR3 region is CASVRDSQETQYF. The CDR3 DNA is TGTGCCAGTGTGCGGGACTCCCAAGAGACCCAGTACTTC.

This rearrangement joins TRBV7-2 to TRBJ2-5, with 14 positions matching TRBD2. The CDR3 sequence is 17 residues long. V was clipped by 3 bases and J by 7 bases; unmatched bases: 10. Germline V CDR1 and CDR2: SGHTA, FQGNSA. CDR3: CASSFRLAGGGDGTQYF. The DNA of the CDR3 is TGTGCCAGCAGCTTCAGACTAGCGGGAGGGGGCGATGGGACCCAGTACTTC.

This rearrangement joins TRBV9 to TRBJ2-3, with D perhaps TRBD1 (5 bases). Trimming cost V 2 bases and J 5 bases, with 12 bases left between them. This CDR3 comprises 14 residues. Germline CDR1 reads SGDLS; CDR2 reads YYNGEE. CDR3 DNA: TGTGCCAGCAGCGTGTTGAGCAGGGAAGATACGCAGTATTTT. Protein: CASSVLSREDTQYF.

The chain employs TRBV29-1 and TRBJ1-2, with a weak D call TRBD1 (5 bases). Germline assignment: CDR1 SQVTM and CDR2 ANQGSEA. The CDR3 is 14 amino acids. The V end was cut by 0 bases, the J end by 2 bases, with 10 bases between. Here the CDR3 DNA reads TGCAGCGTTGAAGAGAGGGGACTCAACTATGGCTACACCTTC. Encoded protein: CSVEERGLNYGYTF.

This clone was seen a few times. This rearrangement joins TRBV12-5 to TRBJ1-3; no firm D call. Between the trimmed V and J ends, which lost 9 bases and 0 bases, there was a span of 12 bases. Germline V gives CDR1 LGHNT, CDR2 FRNRAP. There are 14 residues in the CDR3. The DNA of the CDR3 is TGTGCTAGCCTTCGGGGTAGCTCTGGAAACACCATATATTTT. The encoded protein is CASLRGSSGNTIYF.

The genes are TRBV1 and TRBJ2-1; TRBD2, the table's D call, lacks a check against the DNA. TRBV1 is termed a pseudogene. The length of the CDR3 is 17 residues. The CDR3 DNA is TGCACCAGCAGCCAAGATCAAACTAGCGAAAAGGACAATGAGCAGTTCTTC. Residues: CTSSQDQTSEKDNEQFF.

V is TRBV2 and J is TRBJ2-3; D may be TRBD1 or TRBD2 (5 bases each). The CDR3 loop spans 14 amino acids. CDR1 and CDR2 (germline): SNHLY, FYNNEI. V lost 7 bases to trimming and J lost 2 bases, with 13 bases between them. The CDR3 is CASNYRGPTDTQYF. In DNA form, the CDR3 reads TGTGCCAGCAACTACCGGGGACCCACAGATACGCAGTATTTT.

V and J are TRBV30 and TRBJ1-1; a weak D match, TRBD1 (6 bases). Trimming shortened V by 5 bases and J by 10 bases, and 17 bases separated the two germline ends. The CDR3 covers 12 residues. Germline V CDR1 and CDR2: GTSNPN, SVGIG (reference sequence). The CDR3 sequence is CAWAHGGPLAFF. The CDR3 bases are TGTGCCTGGGCCCACGGGGGCCCTCTAGCTTTCTTT.

This chain connects TRBV15 to TRBJ1-5, with a possible D match to TRBD1 (5 bases). CDR1 is LNHNV and CDR2 is YYDKDF in the germline V gene (reference sequence). Trimming pared 8 bases from V and 6 bases from J, leaving 14 bases between. There are 13 residues in the CDR3. As DNA, the CDR3 is TGTGCCACCCGGAGGGACGTGGTTCAGCCCCAGCATTTT. This codes for CATRRDVVQPQHF.

This clone was counted once. V is TRBV5-1 and J is TRBJ2-7; TRBD2 matches 8 bases. This CDR3 spans 15 amino acids. Germline values: CDR1 SGHRS, CDR2 YFSETQ. With 2 bases clipped from V and 7 bases from J, the junction kept 11 bases outside the gene matches. The CDR3 nucleotides are TGCGCCAGCAGCTTACTAGCGGTAGGAGACGGGGAGCAGTACTTC. This translates into CASSLLAVGDGEQYF.

The chain carries TRBV15 and TRBJ2-3, with 8 bases that match TRBD2. The CDR3 loop spans 16 amino acids. The germline CDR1 and CDR2 sequences are LNHNV and YYDKDF (reference sequence). Trimming took 2 bases from V and 3 from J; bases not matched to a gene: 7. The CDR3 here is CATSRWSGSGTDTQYF. CDR3 DNA: TGTGCCACCAGCAGATGGAGCGGGAGTGGAACAGATACGCAGTATTTT.

This chain uses TRBV6-5 with TRBJ2-7; tentatively, D is TRBD2 (6 bases). Germline CDR1 MNHEY, CDR2 SVGAGI. The ends were cut back, 5 bases at V and 5 bases at J, with 13 bases in the middle. The CDR3 is 13 residues long. In DNA, the CDR3 is TGTGCCAGCAGTGAGGGACTTTCAAACGAGCAGTACTTC. It codes for CASSEGLSNEQYF.

A few counts support this clone. This chain links TRBV29-1 with TRBJ2-3, with D tentatively TRBD1 or TRBD2 (5 bases each). Germline-derived CDR1 and CDR2 are SQVTM and ANQGSEA. The CDR3 extends over 15 amino acids. V was cut by 6 bases and J by 4 bases, with 20 bases left in between. CDR3 amino acids: CSVDPGPLRADTQYF. In nucleotides, the CDR3 is TGCAGCGTAGATCCGGGACCTCTGAGAGCAGATACGCAGTATTTT.

The chain combines TRBV7-2 with TRBJ2-1; the D is unclear. The length of the CDR3 is 13 residues. Germline CDR1 is SGHTA and CDR2 is FQGNSA. V lost 1 base and J 9 bases, leaving 10 bases between the germline ends. The CDR3 loop is CASSLEGETEQFF. The CDR3 DNA is TGTGCCAGCAGCTTAGAGGGCGAAACTGAGCAGTTCTTC.

This clone turned up a few times. The chain combines TRBV15 with TRBJ2-1, with a tentative D call TRBD1 (6 bases). This CDR3 has 14 amino acids. From germline, CDR1 is LNHNV and CDR2 YYDKDF (reference sequence). V lost 8 bases and J 4 bases, leaving 15 bases between the germline ends. The CDR3 loop is CATVGDRIYNEQFF. The CDR3 DNA is TGTGCCACCGTAGGAGACAGGATTTACAATGAGCAGTTCTTC.

On this clone: This CDR3 is also generated by other DNA sequences in the sample. The chain recombines TRBV4-3 with TRBJ2-6; a possible D gene is TRBD1 (6 bases). The V gene's germline CDR1 is LGHNA and CDR2 YSLEER. The CDR3 is 16 amino acids. V was shortened by 1 base and J by 0 bases, with 7 bases between the two germline ends. The CDR3 DNA is TGCGCCAGCAGCCAAGGCAGGGGCTCTGGGGCCAACGTCCTGACTTTC. This sequence encodes CASSQGRGSGANVLTF.

This chain connects TRBV4-3 to TRBJ1-4, with 8 bases that match TRBD1. This CDR3 is 14 amino acids long. Unmatched junction bases numbered 4, after V lost 3 bases and J lost 7 bases. From germline, CDR1 is LGHNA and CDR2 YSLEER. CDR3 nucleotide sequence: TGCGCCAGCAGCCATACGACAGGGGTTGAAAAACTGTTTTTT. Protein sequence: CASSHTTGVEKLFF.

V and J are TRBV2 and TRBJ2-7; no clear D gene. This CDR3 comprises 13 residues. V was shortened by 8 bases and J by 0 bases, with 11 bases between the two germline ends. Germline V gene sequence: CDR1 SNHLY, CDR2 FYNNEI. The CDR3 region has the DNA TGTGCCAGCTCCCTCAGTCCCTCCTACGAGCAGTACTTC. It translates to CASSLSPSYEQYF.

The V gene is TRBV6-6, the J gene TRBJ1-2; TRBD1 matches 7 bases. Germline assignment: CDR1 MNHNY and CDR2 SVGAGI (reference sequence). J gave up 8 bases and V 5 bases, and 5 bases lay outside the gene matches. The CDR3 sequence is 12 residues long. Here the CDR3 reads CASSTQGVGYTF. The CDR3 DNA reads TGTGCCAGCAGTACCCAGGGGGTGGGCTACACCTTC.

The rearrangement joins TRBV5-1 to TRBJ1-3; 8 bases are a match to TRBD1. Germline-derived CDR1 and CDR2 are SGHRS and YFSETQ. The trim removed 4 bases at V and 1 base at J, leaving 4 bases unmatched. The CDR3 has 15 residues. Here the CDR3 DNA reads TGCGCCAGCAGCGGTCAGGGGGCGTCTGGAAACACCATATATTTT. This translates into CASSGQGASGNTIYF.